The entry below gives a single T cell receptor (beta chain) sequence along with its context. Its antigen is unknown. This record belongs to a study of CD8 T cells in ankylosing spondylitis. The study's findings and limits: The authors reported significant enrichment of disease-linked clones in matched ankylosing spondylitis synovial fluid. Under 10 highly homologous variants formed a TCR beta motif that appeared characteristic of ankylosing spondylitis blood.

Quantitative 5'-RACE with molecular barcodes produced the TCR beta libraries. TCRdb passed the 5' RACE reads through MiXCR, listing each CDR3 protein once. The table includes some 800,000 distinct CDR3 sequences, 12% detected once. CDR1 and CDR2 (germline): SGHTA, FQGNSA. This CDR3 spans 16 amino acids. Trimming shortened V by 5 bases and J by 4 bases, and 18 bases separated the two germline ends. V is TRBV7-2 and J is TRBJ1-3, with D unclear. The sample comprised blood, either unsorted or a sorted T cell fraction (not recorded which). The clonotype was recovered from a male donor with ankylosing spondylitis. Here the CDR3 DNA reads TGTGCCAGCAGCCTTACAACCACGGAGGTCGGAAACACCATATATTTT. Protein: CASSLTTTEVGNTIYF. Looking up the rest from reference TRBV7-2 and TRBJ1-3 gives the full variable domain: GAGVSQSPSNKVTEKGKDVELRCDPISGHTALYWYRQSLGQGLEFLIYFQGNSAPDKSGLPSDRFSAERTGGSVSTLTIQRTQQEDSAVYLCASSLTTTEVGNTIYFGEGSWLTVV.